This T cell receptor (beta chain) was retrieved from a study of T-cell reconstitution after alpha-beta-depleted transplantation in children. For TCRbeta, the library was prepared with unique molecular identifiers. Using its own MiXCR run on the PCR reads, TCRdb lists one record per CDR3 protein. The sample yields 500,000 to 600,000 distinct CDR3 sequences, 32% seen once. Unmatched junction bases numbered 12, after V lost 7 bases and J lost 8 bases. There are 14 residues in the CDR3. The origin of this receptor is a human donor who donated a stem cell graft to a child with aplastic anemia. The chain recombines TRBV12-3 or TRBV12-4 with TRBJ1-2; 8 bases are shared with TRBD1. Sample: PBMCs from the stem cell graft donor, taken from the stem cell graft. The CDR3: CASILGQGREGYTF. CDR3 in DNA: TGTGCCAGCATCCTCGGACAGGGACGAGAAGGCTACACCTTC.